This T cell receptor (beta chain) was observed in a study of blood T cell repertoires in COVID-19. In the authors' methods: Using reference gene primer amplification, nucleated cell counts were estimated. The method was immunoSEQ multiplex PCR; TCRdb's version includes in-frame clones alone and lacks a portion of them. D and trimming come from the DNA, and the V and J calls and clone size come from that table. The data show approximately 200,000 clones, 90% to 95% seen once. Germline V gene data show CDR1 as MNHEY and CDR2 as SVGAGI. The CDR3 is made up of 16 amino acids. The V end was cut by 0 bases, the J end by 5 bases, with 17 bases between. While infection was still active, Seattle patients were enrolled and then followed longitudinally.

The sequenced sample consisted of peripheral blood. The rearrangement uses TRBV6-5 and TRBJ2-7, with D tentatively TRBD2 (6 bases). The sequence was obtained from a man under 40 with COVID-19, enrolled during active disease. CDR3 region: CASSYSQGGTPNEQYF. The CDR3 DNA reads TGTGCCAGCAGTTACTCCCAGGGAGGTACCCCTAACGAGCAGTACTTC.